The 21 T cell receptor beta chains below were found in one sample sequenced in a study of T cells in Graves' hyperthyroidism and ophthalmopathy (dated by TCRdb to the late 2010s). The library relied on multiplex PCR. The instrument was an Illumina HiSeq 2000. The TCR beta CDR3 regions were amplified from the RNA transcripts. The first round of RT-PCR for the TCR CDR3 was performed with the HTBI primer set and the Qiagen OneStep RT-PCR kit. The public reads were reanalyzed by TCRdb: fastp trimming at Q25, MiXCR alignment, in-frame beta chains only. Rows are unified per CDR3 protein, each entry keeping the most common DNA and genes. The sample profile shows hundreds of thousands of distinct CDR3 sequences; roughly 14% of them were found once. The top ten clones comprise about 4.5% of the sample. Sequences were obtained from blood. The receptor source for this set is a woman in her thirties or forties with Graves' ophthalmopathy.

The chain links TRBV7-9 to TRBJ1-5; D perhaps matches TRBD1 (6 bases). The CDR3 extends over 14 amino acids. V lost 4 bases and J 2 bases, leaving 9 bases between the germline ends. Germline V CDR1 and CDR2: SEHNR, FQNEAQ (reference sequence). In DNA, the CDR3 is TGTGCCAGCAGCTCCGCAGGGGGCAATCAGCCCCAGCATTTT. Protein: CASSSAGGNQPQHF.

The sample holds many counts of this clonotype. The chain employs TRBV6-5 and TRBJ2-2, with 8 bases that match TRBD2. CDR3 size: 14 residues. Germline values: CDR1 MNHEY, CDR2 SVGAGI. J was trimmed by 8 bases and V by 6 bases; bases with no gene match: 8. CDR3 loop: CASSGLALLGELFF. CDR3 DNA sequence: TGTGCCAGCAGCGGACTAGCCCTTTTAGGGGAGCTGTTTTTT.

The table lists this clonotype with many counts. The chain carries TRBV6-1 and TRBJ2-3; D not resolved. The CDR3 sequence is 12 residues long. The ends were cut back, 5 bases at V and 4 bases at J, with 7 bases in the middle. Germline loops: CDR1 MNHNS, CDR2 SASEGT. CDR3 DNA sequence: TGTGCCAGCAGTACCCATCCAGATACGCAGTATTTT. Its translation: CASSTHPDTQYF.

The sample holds many counts of this clonotype. This sequence joins TRBV5-1 and TRBJ2-7; D is possibly TRBD1 (6 bases). Between the trimmed V and J ends, which lost 4 bases and 5 bases, there was a span of 16 bases. The CDR3 is made up of 14 amino acids. Germline V gene sequence: CDR1 SGHRS, CDR2 YFSETQ. DNA for the CDR3: TGCGCCAGCAGCCCTGCCCAGGGGAGTAACGAGCAGTACTTC. Amino acid sequence: CASSPAQGSNEQYF.

The chain uses TRBV30 and TRBJ1-6, with D possibly being TRBD1 (6 bases). CDR1 and CDR2 from the germline V gene are GTSNPN and SVGIG (reference sequence). The CDR3 is 15 amino acids. V was cut by 3 bases and J by 3 bases, with 12 bases left in between. CDR3 residues: CAWRDSYRYNSPLHF. CDR3 nucleotide sequence: TGTGCCTGGAGGGACAGTTACCGCTATAATTCACCCCTCCACTTT. Looking up the rest from reference TRBV30 and TRBJ1-6 gives the full variable domain: SQTIHQWPATLVQPVGSPLSLECTVEGTSNPNLYWYRQAAGRGLQLLFYSVGIGQISSEVPQNLSASRPQDRQFILSSKKLLLSDSGFYLCAWRDSYRYNSPLHFGNGTRLTVT.

This clonotype was seen many times. The chain is built from TRBV7-8 and TRBJ2-5; 7 bases map to TRBD2. Germline V lookup: CDR1 SGHVS, CDR2 FQNEAQ. V shed 6 bases, J shed 4 bases, and the junction held 5 bases outside the gene matches. This CDR3 is 13 amino acids long. CDR3 protein: CASRVAGPETQYF. For the CDR3, the DNA is TGTGCCAGCAGGGTAGCGGGTCCAGAGACCCAGTACTTC. The full variable domain, with the rest looked up from reference TRBV7-8 and TRBJ2-5, is GAGVSQSPRYKVAKRGQDVALRCDPISGHVSLFWYQQALGQGPEFLTYFQNEAQLDKSGLPSDRFFAERPEGSVSTLKIQRTQQEDSAVYLCASRVAGPETQYFGPGTRLLVL.

This clonotype was detected many times. This chain links TRBV20-1 with TRBJ1-2; TRBD1 matches 10 bases. The trim removed 3 bases at V and 7 bases at J, leaving 5 bases unmatched. Germline CDR1 reads DFQATT; CDR2 reads SNEGSKA (reference sequence). The CDR3 covers 13 residues. DNA for the CDR3: TGCAGTGCTAGTGACCGGGACAGGGGTGGCTACACCTTC. Translation gives CSASDRDRGGYTF.

This clonotype was recorded at least ten times. J is TRBJ1-3 and V is TRBV10-3; D remains unclear. The length of the CDR3 is 14 residues. CDR1 and CDR2 (germline): ENHRY, SYGVKD. The germline V and J ends were trimmed by 7 bases and 3 bases, with 13 bases remaining between them. This CDR3 reads CAIKPGEVGNTIYF. Written as DNA, the CDR3 is TGTGCCATCAAACCCGGGGAGGTTGGAAACACCATATATTTT.

This clonotype was observed a few times. The chain recombines TRBV5-6 with TRBJ1-1, with D unresolved. Germline values: CDR1 SGHDT, CDR2 YYEEEE. The CDR3 totals 14 residues. V was pared by 4 bases and J by 0 bases, with 10 bases between. The CDR3 coding sequence is TGTGCCAGCAGCCCGCAATGGTTGAACACTGAAGCTTTCTTT. Amino acids: CASSPQWLNTEAFF.

This clonotype was observed many times. J is TRBJ1-5 and V is TRBV7-3; D is unclear. Trimming took 4 bases from V and 7 from J, leaving 11 bases between them. The CDR3 sequence is 13 residues long. CDR1 is SGHTA and CDR2 is FQGTGA in the germline V gene. CDR3 loop: CASSCPVRQPQHF. CDR3 nucleotide sequence: TGTGCCAGCAGCTGCCCAGTCCGACAGCCCCAGCATTTT.

This clonotype was counted many times. DNA for the CDR3: TGTGCCAGTAGTATCAGTGGTTTCGCGGGATTTGCCGGGGAGCTGTTTTTT. Protein product: CASSISGFAGFAGELFF. This chain links TRBV19 with TRBJ2-2; possible D gene TRBD2, 6 bases. V was shortened by 3 bases and J by 6 bases, with 20 bases between the two germline ends. The CDR3 spans 17 residues. Germline CDR1 is LNHDA and CDR2 is SQIVND (reference sequence). Drawing the rest from reference TRBV19 and TRBJ2-2, the complete variable domain is DGGITQSPKYLFRKEGQNVTLSCEQNLNHDAMYWYRQDPGQGLRLIYYSQIVNDFQKGDIAEGYSVSREKKESFPLTVTSAQKNPTAFYLCASSISGFAGFAGELFFGEGSRLTVL.

This clonotype was seen repeatedly, ten times or more. CDR3 protein: CASSLGDVLTF. The CDR3 nucleotides are TGTGCCAGCAGCTTAGGGGACGTCCTGACTTTC. This chain joins TRBV11-2 and TRBJ2-6; D not resolved. Trimming removed 1 base at V and 11 bases at J, with 3 bases between. The germline CDR1 and CDR2 sequences are SGHAT and FQNNGV. CDR3 length equals 11 residues. The whole variable domain, remainder taken from reference TRBV11-2 and TRBJ2-6, is EAGVAQSPRYKIIEKRQSVAFWCNPISGHATLYWYQQILGQGPKLLIQFQNNGVVDDSQLPKDRFSAERLKGVDSTLKIQPAKLEDSAVYLCASSLGDVLTFGAGSRLTVL.

The chain joins TRBV6-5 to TRBJ2-3; either TRBD1 or TRBD2 may supply D (5 bases each). Between the trimmed V and J ends, which lost 4 bases and 1 base, there was a span of 15 bases. The CDR3 totals 16 residues. CDR1 and CDR2 (germline): MNHEY, SVGAGI. The CDR3 sequence is CASSSGDMGGTDTQYF. For the CDR3, the DNA is TGTGCCAGCAGTTCCGGGGATATGGGGGGCACAGATACGCAGTATTTT.

This clonotype showed up many times. The chain combines TRBV19 with TRBJ1-2; weak D call: TRBD1 (5 bases). Trimming took 6 bases from V and 2 from J, leaving 10 bases between them. This CDR3 has 13 residues. From germline, CDR1 is LNHDA and CDR2 SQIVND (reference sequence). DNA for the CDR3: TGTGCCAGTAGCCCGACAGAAAACTATGGCTACACCTTC. Protein sequence: CASSPTENYGYTF.

This clonotype was found many times. DNA for the CDR3: TGTGCCAGCAGTCCGAGGGGATACCAAAATTCACCCCTCCACTTT. Its protein is CASSPRGYQNSPLHF. J is TRBJ1-6 and V is TRBV6-1, with TRBD1 as a possible D gene (5 bases). This CDR3 is built from 15 residues. The germline CDR1 and CDR2 sequences are MNHNS and SASEGT. V was cut by 5 bases and J by 7 bases, with 15 bases left in between.

The sample holds many counts of this clonotype. The rearrangement links TRBV25-1 to TRBJ1-5; tentative D call: TRBD1 (5 bases). The CDR3 runs to 14 residues. V lost 4 bases, J lost 1 base, and 8 bases lay in between. CDR1 is MGHDK and CDR2 is SYGVNS in the germline V gene. CDR3 coding DNA: TGTGCCAGCAGTGGGCAGGGAAGCAATCAGCCCCAGCATTTT. This encodes CASSGQGSNQPQHF.

In its sample, this clonotype was seen a few times. The V gene is TRBV12-3 or TRBV12-4, the J gene TRBJ2-3; D may correspond to TRBD1 or TRBD2 (5 bases each). The ends were cut back, 5 bases at V and 5 bases at J, with 14 bases in the middle. This CDR3 has 14 residues. CDR3 DNA sequence: TGTGCCAGCAGTCCCCGGACACGGGGAGATACGCAGTATTTT. This sequence encodes CASSPRTRGDTQYF.

To note about this clonotype: Sequence at one end of the junction differs from germline and may be a read error. The chain combines TRBV20-1 with TRBJ1-2; 7 bases align to TRBD1. In germline, CDR1 is DFQATT, CDR2 SNEGSKA (reference sequence). This CDR3 has 16 residues. Here the CDR3 DNA reads TGCAGTGCACGCCTCCCGCCCGACAGGGCCCTTGAAGGCTACGCCTTC. Translation gives CSARLPPDRALEGYAF.

This clonotype has just a few counts. The chain has TRBV7-3 and TRBJ1-2; 7 nucleotides line up with TRBD1. This CDR3 is 15 amino acids long. Germline CDR1 and CDR2: SGHTA and FQGTGA. V was clipped by 4 bases and J by 5 bases; unmatched bases: 10. The CDR3 nucleotides read TGTGCCAGCAGCTCCCGGGGAGGGGGCGCATATGGCTACACCTTC. Its protein product is CASSSRGGGAYGYTF.

This clonotype has at least ten counts. V usage is TRBV12-3 or TRBV12-4 and J usage is TRBJ1-2; 7 bases are shared with TRBD1. There are 16 residues in the CDR3. Trimming took 6 bases from V and 8 from J; bases not matched to a gene: 18. The CDR3 loop is CASSRTGTGVSFGYTF. The CDR3 nucleotides are TGTGCCAGCAGCCGGACAGGAACTGGAGTTTCGTTCGGCTACACCTTC.

This clonotype was recorded many times. This chain links TRBV7-2 with TRBJ2-5; D remains unclear. Germline V CDR1 and CDR2: SGHTA, FQGNSA. The ends were cut back, 5 bases at V and 4 bases at J, with 14 bases in the middle. The CDR3 spans 14 residues. CDR3 sequence: CASSISQATETQYF. CDR3 bases: TGTGCCAGCAGCATCAGTCAAGCCACAGAGACCCAGTACTTC.